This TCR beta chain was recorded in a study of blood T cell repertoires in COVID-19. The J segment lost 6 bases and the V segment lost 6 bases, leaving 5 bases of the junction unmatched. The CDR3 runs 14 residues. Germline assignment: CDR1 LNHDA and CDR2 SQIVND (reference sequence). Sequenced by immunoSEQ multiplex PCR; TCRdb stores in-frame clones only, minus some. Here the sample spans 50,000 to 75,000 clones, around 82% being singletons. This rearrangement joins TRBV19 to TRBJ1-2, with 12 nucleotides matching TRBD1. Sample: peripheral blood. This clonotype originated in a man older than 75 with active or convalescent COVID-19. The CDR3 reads CASRDRDRGHGYTF. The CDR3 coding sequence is TGTGCCAGTAGAGACCGGGACAGGGGGCATGGCTACACCTTC. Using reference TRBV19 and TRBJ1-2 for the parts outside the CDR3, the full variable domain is DGGITQSPKYLFRKEGQNVTLSCEQNLNHDAMYWYRQDPGQGLRLIYYSQIVNDFQKGDIAEGYSVSREKKESFPLTVTSAQKNPTAFYLCASRDRDRGHGYTFGSGTRLTVV.